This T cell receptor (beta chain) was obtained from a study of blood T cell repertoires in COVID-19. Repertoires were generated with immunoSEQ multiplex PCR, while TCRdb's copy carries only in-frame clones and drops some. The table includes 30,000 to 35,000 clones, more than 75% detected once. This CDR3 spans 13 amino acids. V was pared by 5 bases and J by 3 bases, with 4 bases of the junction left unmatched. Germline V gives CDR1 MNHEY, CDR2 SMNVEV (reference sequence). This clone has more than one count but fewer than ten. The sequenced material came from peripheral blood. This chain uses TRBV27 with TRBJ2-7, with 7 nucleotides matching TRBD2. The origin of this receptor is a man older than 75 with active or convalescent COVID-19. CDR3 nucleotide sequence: TGTGCCAGCAGTCAGGGAGGGCTCTACGAGCAGTACTTC. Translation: CASSQGGLYEQYF.